Here is one T cell receptor beta chain with its context. The antigen is not known. Other DNA sequences in this sample translate to the same CDR3. TCRdb keeps only in-frame clones here, not all; method: immunoSEQ multiplex PCR. The sample has 1.4 million to 1.5 million clones; more than 95% are singletons. The data stem from a study of shared clonotypes between healthy human individuals. Study-wide points: Sharing across four donors was seen in roughly 5.2% of naive CD4 clonotypes.

Germline V gene data show CDR1 as SGHRS and CDR2 as YFSETQ. The junction had 2 bases not matched to a gene; V was cut back by 3 bases and J by 1 base. CDR3 length: 16 amino acids. This receptor was identified in a man aged 30 to 39 in good health. The sequenced material came from naive CD4+ T cells sorted from blood. Subset denoted: CD45RA+ positively selected. The V call is TRBV5-1, the J call TRBJ2-3, with 13 bases aligning to TRBD2. This CDR3 is CASSYGLAGGTDTQYF. CDR3 DNA sequence: TGCGCCAGCAGCTACGGACTAGCGGGAGGCACAGATACGCAGTATTTT.